This is a list of T cell receptor beta chains from one sample in a study of blood T cell repertoires in COVID-19. Clones were sequenced by immunoSEQ multiplex PCR, and TCRdb holds only the in-frame ones, with some missing. Found here are about 87,000 clones, over 80% of them singletons; the top ten hold roughly 2.2%. Material for sequencing was peripheral blood. Receptors originate from a woman between 70 and 85 years old with acute or convalescent COVID-19. The CDR3 runs from the conserved cysteine through the conserved F or W. The D gene is left open where the match is weak. Clone size is stated in some rows and not others, as once, few, many or a class when expanded.

d_call: TRBD1; j_call: TRBJ1-5; v_call: TRBV18; clone_size: .; cdr3_nt: TGTGCCAGCTCACCGTACCTTACGGGACAGGGGGCCAGGGGGCCCCAGCATTTT; cdr3_aa: CASSPYLTGQGARGPQHF
d_call: .; j_call: TRBJ1-2; v_call: TRBV6-5; clone_size: .; cdr3_nt: TGTGCCAGCAGTTACCAGGGCCGCGGCTATGGCTACACCTTC; cdr3_aa: CASSYQGRGYGYTF
d_call: TRBD1; j_call: TRBJ1-6; v_call: TRBV27; clone_size: .; cdr3_nt: TGTGCCAGCAGTTTATCCGGACAGGGGACGACCCTCCACTTT; cdr3_aa: CASSLSGQGTTLHF
d_call: TRBD1; j_call: TRBJ1-5; v_call: TRBV6-5; clone_size: few; cdr3_nt: TGTGCCAGCAGCCGGGACAGTTATAGCAATCAGCCCCAGCATTTT; cdr3_aa: CASSRDSYSNQPQHF
d_call: .; j_call: TRBJ1-3; v_call: TRBV18; clone_size: once; cdr3_nt: TGTGCCAGCTCACCAGACCGGGCTGGAAACACCATATATTTT; cdr3_aa: CASSPDRAGNTIYF
d_call: .; j_call: TRBJ2-1; v_call: TRBV7-6; clone_size: .; cdr3_nt: TGTGCCAGCAGCTTGCTGTCACGGGGCTCCTACAATGAGCAGTTCTTC; cdr3_aa: CASSLLSRGSYNEQFF
d_call: .; j_call: TRBJ2-5; v_call: TRBV7-3; clone_size: .; cdr3_nt: TGTGCCAGCAGCCCTCGGGGGAAGGAGACCCAGTACTTC; cdr3_aa: CASSPRGKETQYF
d_call: .; j_call: TRBJ1-5; v_call: TRBV28; clone_size: .; cdr3_nt: TGTGCCAGCAGTTTATGGGGCAATAGCAATCAGCCCCAGCATTTT; cdr3_aa: CASSLWGNSNQPQHF
d_call: TRBD1; j_call: TRBJ1-2; v_call: TRBV19; clone_size: .; cdr3_nt: TGTGCCAGTAGCACAGGGGAGTATGGCTACACCTTC; cdr3_aa: CASSTGEYGYTF
d_call: TRBD2; j_call: TRBJ2-7; v_call: TRBV6-2/TRBV6-3; clone_size: once; cdr3_nt: TGTGCCAGCAGTTACTCGGTCGGGGGGGCGTACGAGCAGTACTTC; cdr3_aa: CASSYSVGGAYEQYF
d_call: .; j_call: TRBJ1-1; v_call: TRBV7-9; clone_size: .; cdr3_nt: TGTGCCAGCGCTCTAACCCCCAGGGTCTTAGGGACTGAAGCTTTCTTT; cdr3_aa: CASALTPRVLGTEAFF
d_call: .; j_call: TRBJ1-1; v_call: TRBV11-3; clone_size: once; cdr3_nt: TGTGCCAGCAGCTTAGTGGGGGGGGAGATGAACACTGAAGCTTTCTTT; cdr3_aa: CASSLVGGEMNTEAFF
d_call: .; j_call: TRBJ1-1; v_call: TRBV6-5; clone_size: .; cdr3_nt: TGTGCCAGCTTTAACTCCGGGGGCACTGAAGCTTTCTTT; cdr3_aa: CASFNSGGTEAFF
d_call: .; j_call: TRBJ1-4; v_call: TRBV6-6; clone_size: .; cdr3_nt: TGTGCCAGCTCTCTCCGTAATGAAAAACTGTTTTTT; cdr3_aa: CASSLRNEKLFF
d_call: TRBD2; j_call: TRBJ2-3; v_call: TRBV11-3; clone_size: .; cdr3_nt: TGTGCCAGCAGCTTAGAAAGTAGCGGGGGGCCCACAGATACGCAGTATTTT; cdr3_aa: CASSLESSGGPTDTQYF
d_call: .; j_call: TRBJ1-4; v_call: TRBV6-5; clone_size: .; cdr3_nt: TGTGCCAGTCCGAGTCCTTTACCTGATGAAAAACTGTTTTTT; cdr3_aa: CASPSPLPDEKLFF
d_call: TRBD1; j_call: TRBJ1-5; v_call: TRBV25-1; clone_size: .; cdr3_nt: TGTGCCAGCAGTGACCCGGGACAGGACAATCAGCCCCAGCATTTT; cdr3_aa: CASSDPGQDNQPQHF
d_call: TRBD1; j_call: TRBJ1-1; v_call: TRBV7-2; clone_size: .; cdr3_nt: TGTGCCAGCAGGTCGGGACAGATGAACACTGAAGCTTTCTTT; cdr3_aa: CASRSGQMNTEAFF
d_call: TRBD1; j_call: TRBJ1-2; v_call: TRBV7-2; clone_size: .; cdr3_nt: TGTGCCAGCAGCCCCCGGGACAGTTTGATTAACTATGGCTACACCTTC; cdr3_aa: CASSPRDSLINYGYTF
d_call: TRBD1; j_call: TRBJ2-7; v_call: TRBV7-7; clone_size: .; cdr3_nt: TGTGCTAGCAGCTTAGACACAGGGGGGCGCGAGCAGTACTTC; cdr3_aa: CASSLDTGGREQYF
d_call: .; j_call: TRBJ2-2; v_call: TRBV27; clone_size: .; cdr3_nt: TGTGCCAGCAGTTTTTGGACTGAGAAACCCGGGGAGCTGTTTTTT; cdr3_aa: CASSFWTEKPGELFF
d_call: TRBD1; j_call: TRBJ2-2; v_call: TRBV3-1/TRBV3-2; clone_size: .; cdr3_nt: TGTGCCAGCAGCCAAGTAAGTCAAGGCAGGGGGCTCAGCACCGGGGAGCTGTTTTTT; cdr3_aa: CASSQVSQGRGLSTGELFF
d_call: TRBD1; j_call: TRBJ1-1; v_call: TRBV18; clone_size: .; cdr3_nt: TGTGCCAGCTCACCACAACTTACAGGGGGCACTGAAGCTTTCTTT; cdr3_aa: CASSPQLTGGTEAFF
d_call: TRBD2; j_call: TRBJ2-3; v_call: TRBV5-1; clone_size: .; cdr3_nt: TGCGCCAGCAGCCTGACTAGCGGGGGGGCCTGGACAGATACGCAGTATTTT; cdr3_aa: CASSLTSGGAWTDTQYF
d_call: .; j_call: TRBJ2-7; v_call: TRBV6-5; clone_size: once; cdr3_nt: TGTGCCAGCAGTTACTACAGTTCTTCCTACGAGCAGTACTTC; cdr3_aa: CASSYYSSSYEQYF
d_call: TRBD1; j_call: TRBJ1-2; v_call: TRBV5-1; clone_size: .; cdr3_nt: TGCGCCAGCAGCGCGGGACAGCCTCGGGATGGCTACACCTTC; cdr3_aa: CASSAGQPRDGYTF
d_call: .; j_call: TRBJ2-5; v_call: TRBV5-1; clone_size: .; cdr3_nt: TGCGCCAGCAGCTTGGTAGGCGGTTTTGGAGAGACCCAGTACTTC; cdr3_aa: CASSLVGGFGETQYF
d_call: .; j_call: TRBJ1-3; v_call: TRBV30; clone_size: .; cdr3_nt: TGTGCCTGGAGCCCCGTATTTGCTGGAAACACCATATATTTT; cdr3_aa: CAWSPVFAGNTIYF
d_call: .; j_call: TRBJ2-2; v_call: TRBV7-9; clone_size: .; cdr3_nt: TGTGCCAGCAGCCCCTACTTCGGCACCGGGGAGCTGTTTTTT; cdr3_aa: CASSPYFGTGELFF
d_call: .; j_call: TRBJ2-1; v_call: TRBV11-3; clone_size: .; cdr3_nt: TGTGCCAGCAGCTTCGACAATGAGCAGTTCTTC; cdr3_aa: CASSFDNEQFF